The 26 T cell receptor beta chains in this list originate from one sample, sequenced in a study of CD8 T cells in Susac syndrome. RNA amounts of about 0.5 to 1 ug underwent reverse transcription with random hexamers. TCRdb itself ran the immunoSEQ multiplex PCR reads through MiXCR, one entry per CDR3 protein. This repertoire shows 250,000 or so distinct CDR3 sequences, approximately 92% found once; its top ten account for roughly 0.072%. Sequenced input: CD4+ T cells from PBMCs. The receptor set was obtained from a human donor with multiple sclerosis.

The chain carries TRBV19 and TRBJ1-4, with D uncertain. Germline lookup yields CDR1 LNHDA and CDR2 SQIVND (reference sequence). CDR3 length: 13 residues. Trimming pared 3 bases from V and 5 bases from J, leaving 7 bases between. CDR3 protein: CASSISGNEKLFF. CDR3 in DNA: TGTGCCAGTAGTATTTCCGGGAATGAAAAACTGTTTTTT.

The chain employs TRBV29-1 and TRBJ2-7, with D perhaps matching TRBD1 or TRBD2 (5 bases each). Germline V gene sequence: CDR1 SQVTM, CDR2 ANQGSEA. Between the trimmed V and J ends, which lost 6 bases and 0 bases, there was a span of 15 bases. The CDR3 consists of 14 residues. CDR3 residues: CSVVDGDGSYEQYF. The CDR3 bases are TGCAGCGTCGTAGACGGGGACGGCTCCTACGAGCAGTACTTC.

This chain links TRBV4-1 with TRBJ1-5; D call uncertain. The CDR3 contains 13 residues. Germline CDR1 reads MGHRA; CDR2 reads YSYEKL. With 3 bases removed from V and 5 bases from J, the gap between germline ends came to 8 bases. CDR3 sequence: CASSQPLDQPQHF. Written as DNA, the CDR3 is TGCGCCAGCAGCCAGCCTCTCGATCAGCCCCAGCATTTT.

The chain employs TRBV28 and TRBJ2-7, with 9 bases lining up with TRBD1. This CDR3 has 14 amino acids. CDR1 and CDR2 from the germline V gene are MDHEN and SYDVKM. Losses at the gene ends were 4 bases for V and 3 bases for J; bases not matched to a gene: 4. CDR3 loop: CASSSLGQGYEQYF. DNA for the CDR3: TGTGCCAGCAGTTCGTTGGGACAGGGCTACGAGCAGTACTTC.

The CDR3 is CAAGREQFF. The CDR3 DNA reads as TGTGCGGCGGGGAGGGAGCAGTTCTTC. V gene TRBV30 combines with J gene TRBJ2-1, with D possibly TRBD2 on 6 matching bases. CDR1 is GTSNPN and CDR2 is SVGIG in the germline V gene (reference sequence). The CDR3 runs 9 residues.

The chain recombines TRBV20-1 with TRBJ2-5, with D hard to call. The germline gives CDR1 DFQATT, CDR2 SNEGSKA (reference sequence). The V gene lost 0 bases and the J gene lost 2 bases, with 10 bases spanning the gap. This CDR3 region has 14 residues. CDR3 nucleotides: TGCAGTGCTAGAGATTGGGCGGCGCAAGAGACCCAGTACTTC. Translated: CSARDWAAQETQYF.

The rearrangement joins TRBV20-1 to TRBJ2-1, with 11 bases identical to TRBD2. V shed 2 bases and J 7 bases; nucleotides not matched to a gene: 7. This CDR3 spans 15 amino acids. The germline CDR1 and CDR2 sequences are DFQATT and SNEGSKA (reference sequence). CDR3 protein: CSARLLAGAGNEQFF. CDR3 sequence (DNA): TGCAGTGCTAGATTACTAGCGGGAGCTGGTAATGAGCAGTTCTTC.

CDR3 region: CASSLGGVVLGEQFF. The CDR3 region has the DNA TGTGCCAGCAGTTTGGGGGGAGTAGTATTAGGTGAGCAGTTCTTC. The rearrangement joins TRBV28 to TRBJ2-1, with D tentatively TRBD2 (6 bases). The CDR3 is 15 residues long. Looked up from germline, CDR1 is MDHEN and CDR2 is SYDVKM. Trimming took off 3 bases at V and 9 bases at J, with 18 bases between the two ends. The full variable domain, rest sourced from reference TRBV28 and TRBJ2-1, is DVKVTQSSRYLVKRTGEKVFLECVQDMDHENMFWYRQDPGLGLRLIYFSYDVKMKEKGDIPEGYSVSREKKERFSLILESASTNQTSMYLCASSLGGVVLGEQFFGPGTRLTVL.

This clonotype has just one count. The V call is TRBV24-1, the J call TRBJ2-3; no clear D gene. V dropped 4 bases and J dropped 2 bases, with 3 bases sitting between them. This CDR3 has 12 residues. The germline gives CDR1 KGHDR, CDR2 SFDVKD. The CDR3 DNA reads as TGTGCCACCAGTGAGACCACAGATACGCAGTATTTT. Protein: CATSETTDTQYF.

The chain employs TRBV15 and TRBJ2-5, with 7 nucleotides matching TRBD2. Germline V gives CDR1 LNHNV, CDR2 YYDKDF (reference sequence). The CDR3 totals 16 residues. Trimming at V came to 1 base and at J to 2 bases, leaving 7 bases not matched to a gene. The CDR3 sequence: CATSRGALAVQETQYF. The DNA for the CDR3 is TGTGCCACCAGCAGAGGGGCGCTAGCGGTACAAGAGACCCAGTACTTC. Together with reference TRBV15 and TRBJ2-5, the CDR3 gives the full variable domain: DAMVIQNPRYQVTQFGKPVTLSCSQTLNHNVMYWYQQKSSQAPKLLFHYYDKDFNNEADTPDNFQSRRPNTSFCFLDIRSPGLGDTAMYLCATSRGALAVQETQYFGPGTRLLVL.

The DNA for the CDR3 is TGTGCCATCAGTGGGGGACAATCTGGAAACACCATATATTTT. This gives the protein CAISGGQSGNTIYF. The chain is built from TRBV10-3 and TRBJ1-3; D may be TRBD1 (6 bases). Germline V CDR1 and CDR2: ENHRY, SYGVKD. The CDR3 contains 14 residues. V was shortened by 4 bases and J by 1 base, with 8 bases between the two germline ends.

V is TRBV6-1 and J is TRBJ2-5, with D unresolved. Trimming removed 1 base from V and 6 bases from J, with 0 bases in between. The germline gives CDR1 MNHNS, CDR2 SASEGT. There are 10 residues in the CDR3. CDR3 bases: TGTGCCAGCAGTGAAGAGACCCAGTACTTC. Its protein is CASSEETQYF.

J is TRBJ1-2 and V is TRBV11-2; tentatively, D is TRBD1 (6 bases). The V end lost 0 bases, the J end lost 5 bases, and 16 bases lay between the germline ends. Per the germline V gene, CDR1 is SGHAT and CDR2 is FQNNGV. The CDR3 totals 16 residues. The CDR3 sequence is CASSLDGGAASYGYTF. CDR3 coding DNA: TGTGCCAGCAGCTTAGATGGGGGGGCGGCTTCGTATGGCTACACCTTC.

The genes are TRBV27 and TRBJ2-4, with TRBD2 identical over 13 bases. From germline, CDR1 is MNHEY and CDR2 SMNVEV (reference sequence). The CDR3 loop spans 15 amino acids. The V gene end was trimmed by 6 bases and the J gene end by 7 bases; junction bases not matched to a gene: 6. This chain's CDR3 is CASSIQGLAGNIQYF. The CDR3 bases are TGTGCCAGCAGCATCCAGGGACTAGCGGGGAACATTCAGTACTTC.

The chain employs TRBV3-1 and TRBJ1-3; 9 nucleotides line up with TRBD1. CDR1 and CDR2 (germline): LGHDT, YNNKEL (reference sequence). With V trimmed by 1 base and J by 0 bases, 7 bases remained unmatched. There are 18 residues in the CDR3. The CDR3 spells CASSQVSSGQGSGNTIYF. CDR3 DNA: TGTGCCAGCAGCCAAGTCTCATCGGGACAGGGCTCTGGAAACACCATATATTTT.

The rearrangement links TRBV7-2 to TRBJ2-1, with D maybe TRBD2 (6 bases). Germline V lookup: CDR1 SGHTA, CDR2 FQGNSA. The CDR3 is 13 amino acids. Trimming shortened V by 4 bases and J by 12 bases, and 16 bases separated the two germline ends. CDR3 loop: CASSSTLGGAQFF. CDR3 sequence (DNA): TGTGCCAGCAGCTCGACCCTGGGGGGAGCGCAGTTCTTC.

The J gene is TRBJ2-1, the V gene TRBV30; weak D call: TRBD2 (6 bases). This CDR3 comprises 14 residues. Trimming pared 1 base from V and 2 bases from J, leaving 9 bases between. Germline V CDR1 and CDR2: GTSNPN, SVGIG (reference sequence). For the CDR3, the DNA is TGTGCCTGGAGTGCGGGAGTCCCCTACAATGAGCAGTTCTTC. It codes for CAWSAGVPYNEQFF.

The chain has TRBV12-3 or TRBV12-4 and TRBJ1-2, with 7 positions matching TRBD1. Trimming removed 1 base from V and 7 bases from J; junction bases left unmatched: 3. The CDR3 sequence is 13 residues long. For the CDR3, the DNA is TGTGCCAGCAGTTTAGGACAGGGAGTTGGCTACACCTTC. It encodes CASSLGQGVGYTF.

This clonotype was seen only once. V usage is TRBV12-3 or TRBV12-4 and J usage is TRBJ1-2; the D is unclear. Trimming stripped 7 bases from V and 5 bases from J, with 14 bases between. This CDR3 is built from 13 residues. The CDR3 reads CASTPGFRYGYTF. The CDR3 coding sequence is TGTGCCAGCACCCCGGGGTTTAGGTATGGCTACACCTTC.

This chain connects TRBV11-2 to TRBJ1-4; 7 positions agree with TRBD1. V lost 4 bases to trimming and J lost 10 bases; unmatched junction nucleotides: 12. This CDR3 contains 15 residues. The germline gives CDR1 SGHAT, CDR2 FQNNGV. DNA of the CDR3: TGTGCCAGCAGCTCAACTAGGGGGCGACAGGGAAAACTGTTTTTT. Translation: CASSSTRGRQGKLFF.

V gene TRBV4-1 combines with J gene TRBJ2-5; TRBD1 matches at 9 bases. This CDR3 contains 15 residues. Unmatched junction bases numbered 7, after V lost 3 bases and J lost 5 bases. The germline V gene has CDR1 MGHRA and CDR2 YSYEKL. As DNA, the CDR3 is TGCGCCAGCAGCCAGAGGGACAGGGTAGAGGAGACCCAGTACTTC. Amino acid sequence: CASSQRDRVEETQYF.

The rearrangement joins TRBV28 to TRBJ2-7; 8 bases fit TRBD1. The CDR3 spans 14 residues. Germline trimming cut 6 bases from V and 7 bases from J; bases unmatched to any gene: 11. Per germline, CDR1 MDHEN and CDR2 SYDVKM. As DNA, the CDR3 is TGTGCCAGCAGCTCCCCCCAGGGGGCGAAGGAGCAGTACTTC. The encoded protein is CASSSPQGAKEQYF.

The J gene is TRBJ2-1, the V gene TRBV19; D possibly uses TRBD1 or TRBD2 (5 bases each). CDR1 and CDR2 from the germline V gene are LNHDA and SQIVND (reference sequence). The CDR3 runs 15 residues. V gave up 3 bases and J gave up 5 bases, with 14 bases separating them. The DNA of the CDR3 is TGTGCCAGTAGTATGGGGCTAGCTTACCACAATGAGCAGTTCTTC. Translated: CASSMGLAYHNEQFF.

The rearrangement links TRBV5-1 to TRBJ2-6; D gene uncertain. With 0 bases removed from V and 0 bases from J, the gap between germline ends came to 7 bases. There are 16 residues in the CDR3. Looked up from germline, CDR1 is SGHRS and CDR2 is YFSETQ. The CDR3 spells CASSLDSISGANVLTF. In DNA, the CDR3 is TGCGCCAGCAGCTTGGACAGTATCTCTGGGGCCAACGTCCTGACTTTC.

The J gene is TRBJ2-7, the V gene TRBV30, with 12 bases fitting TRBD2. CDR3 length: 12 residues. Germline CDR1 GTSNPN, CDR2 SVGIG (reference sequence). V lost 5 bases, J lost 7 bases, and 3 bases stayed unmatched. The CDR3 DNA reads as TGTGCCTGGGCAGGACTAGCGGGGGAGCAGTACTTC. Amino acids: CAWAGLAGEQYF. Drawing the rest from reference TRBV30 and TRBJ2-7, the complete variable domain is SQTIHQWPATLVQPVGSPLSLECTVEGTSNPNLYWYRQAAGRGLQLLFYSVGIGQISSEVPQNLSASRPQDRQFILSSKKLLLSDSGFYLCAWAGLAGEQYFGPGTRLTVT.

This chain joins TRBV20-1 and TRBJ2-3; 10 nucleotides align to TRBD2. Germline V gene data show CDR1 as DFQATT and CDR2 as SNEGSKA (reference sequence). The CDR3 contains 15 residues. The J segment lost 2 bases and the V segment lost 1 base, leaving 3 bases of the junction unmatched. The CDR3 DNA reads TGCAGTGCTAGAGGGACTAGCGGAATCACAGATACGCAGTATTTT. Amino acids: CSARGTSGITDTQYF.